The entry that follows covers one T cell receptor (beta chain) sequence. Antigen unknown. Amplification of TCR beta CDR3 regions used RNA as the template. Primed by the HTBI set, a first-round RT-PCR was run on the TCR CDR3. TCRdb processed the multiplex PCR reads anew with MiXCR; each CDR3 protein has one entry. The repertoire holds 600,000 to 650,000 distinct CDR3 sequences, about a fifth seen once, with around a third in the top ten. The data derive from a study of T cells in Graves' hyperthyroidism and ophthalmopathy. Study findings and constraints: Researchers found most expanded thyroid clonotypes above 0.001 in blood as well. Patients with ophthalmopathy were separated from those with stable hyperthyroidism by a 13 V-J model.

Clinical symptoms, serum thyroxine, TRAb, thyroid ultrasound and orbital computed tomography informed diagnoses. Each 10 ml fresh peripheral blood draw supplied the PBMCs. Trimming stripped 0 bases from V and 8 bases from J, with 8 bases between. The length of the CDR3 is 12 residues. Germline V lookup: CDR1 MNHEY, CDR2 SVGEGT. The V gene is TRBV6-2 or TRBV6-3, the J gene TRBJ2-7; no firm D call. This clonotype originated in a young man with Graves' ophthalmopathy. Sequenced input: blood. The CDR3 region has the DNA TGTGCCAGCAGTTACTCGAGTGGTCAGCAGTACTTC. It encodes CASSYSSGQQYF.